The present T cell receptor beta chain was sequenced within a study of cytomegalovirus exposure and HLA in healthy donors. The V gene's germline CDR1 is KGHSH and CDR2 LQKENI. The junction had 6 bases not matched to a gene; V was cut back by 0 bases and J by 1 base. This CDR3 comprises 16 residues. Researchers ran the PCR with 60 Vbeta and 13 Jbeta primers. Assay used: immunoSEQ multiplex PCR; TCRdb lists only in-frame clones, some missing. The sample carries approximately 80,000 clones, roughly 78% recorded once. To note about this clone: The antigen is unknown.

General observations from the study: Researchers catalogued roughly 150 TCR beta chains as cytomegalovirus-associated.

The sequence came from a male donor in good health and CMV-seropositive. Sample: PBMCs. The chain joins TRBV18 to TRBJ2-7, with 7 nucleotides matching TRBD2. Here the CDR3 reads CASSPPVDGGSYEQYF. The CDR3 bases are TGTGCCAGCTCACCACCGGTCGACGGGGGGTCCTACGAGCAGTACTTC.